This TCR beta chain was obtained from a study of OX40 agonist ivuxolimab in advanced cancers. Whole-study context: Ivuxolimab, an agonist antibody against OX40 (CD134), was given to patients. Prior therapy, whether anti-PD-1, anti-PD-L1 or anti-CTLA-4, was allowed, and approximately 40% had some. Participants averaged 60 years of age (range about 23 to 79) and were approximately 81% male.

Only in-frame clones appear in the TCRdb table, and some are missing; sequencing was by immunoSEQ multiplex PCR. The repertoire holds approximately 75,000 clones, with more than 90% as singletons. Looked up from germline, CDR1 is LGHNA and CDR2 is YSLEER. Trimming removed 0 bases at V and 0 bases at J, with 15 bases between. The CDR3 is 18 residues long. A single count supports this clone. This receptor was obtained from an adult with an advanced solid tumor such as melanoma, head and neck, liver or kidney cancer. The material was CD4+ or CD8+ T cells sorted from blood, obtained in a trial of the OX40 agonist ivuxolimab. This sequence joins TRBV4-3 and TRBJ1-3, with D uncertain. CDR3 residues: CASSQDPATPLSGNTIYF. The CDR3 nucleotides are TGCGCCAGCAGCCAAGATCCAGCAACCCCACTCTCTGGAAACACCATATATTTT.